A selection of T cell receptor beta chains follows, all from one sample in a study of OX40 agonist ivuxolimab in advanced cancers. The table came from immunoSEQ multiplex PCR; TCRdb's copy has only in-frame clones and leaves some out. Of tens of thousands of clones listed, over 75% are singletons. The material sequenced was CD4+ or CD8+ T cells sorted from blood, taken in a trial of the OX40 agonist ivuxolimab. The receptors were gathered from an adult with an advanced solid tumor such as melanoma, head and neck, liver or kidney cancer. CDR3s include the opening cysteine and the closing phenylalanine or tryptophan. A D gene is named only where the DNA matches it firmly. The size field is filled for only some rows; it gives once, few, many or a size class.

D gene,CDR3 length,clone size,V gene,J gene,CDR3 protein,CDR3 DNA
TRBD1,15,.,TRBV7-6,TRBJ1-1,CASSLAGTGYTEAFF,TGTGCCAGCAGCTTAGCCGGGACAGGTTACACTGAAGCTTTCTTT
.,18,.,TRBV7-2,TRBJ2-6,CASSSKGSQSSGANVLTF,TGTGCCAGCAGTTCTAAGGGGAGTCAAAGCTCTGGGGCCAACGTCCTGACTTTC
.,15,few,TRBV7-9,TRBJ1-6,CASSLDGTSNSPLHF,TGTGCCAGCAGCTTAGACGGCACGAGTAATTCACCCCTCCACTTT
TRBD1,14,.,TRBV5-8,TRBJ1-2,CASSIGTGGVGYTF,TGTGCCAGCAGCATCGGGACAGGGGGCGTTGGCTACACCTTC
.,15,once,TRBV19,TRBJ1-3,CASGQRRDSGNTIYF,TGTGCCAGTGGCCAGCGCCGGGACTCTGGAAACACCATATATTTT
.,16,.,TRBV29-1,TRBJ2-7,CSVFGGGNKHSYEQYF,TGCAGCGTTTTCGGAGGGGGAAACAAACACTCCTACGAGCAGTACTTC
TRBD2,18,once,TRBV4-1,TRBJ2-5,CASSQESAGGPIRETQYF,TGCGCCAGCAGCCAAGAATCGGCGGGGGGGCCAATTCGAGAGACCCAGTACTTC
.,15,.,TRBV7-9,TRBJ2-5,CASSRPRTGKETQYF,TGTGCCAGCAGCCGACCTCGGACGGGAAAAGAGACCCAGTACTTC
TRBD2,16,.,TRBV7-2,TRBJ2-1,CASSSRAGDPYNEQFF,TGTGCCAGCAGCTCAAGAGCGGGAGACCCATACAATGAGCAGTTCTTC
.,13,.,TRBV7-2,TRBJ2-1,CASSQLNLEEQFF,TGTGCCAGCAGCCAGCTTAACTTGGAGGAGCAGTTCTTC
TRBD2,15,few,TRBV5-5,TRBJ2-5,CASSSPSSGAATQYF,TGTGCCAGCAGCTCCCCGTCTAGCGGGGCCGCGACCCAGTACTTC
TRBD1,15,.,TRBV6-5,TRBJ2-4,CASTRDRGVGNIQYF,TGTGCCAGCACTCGGGACAGGGGGGTAGGAAACATTCAGTACTTC
.,14,.,TRBV6-5,TRBJ1-2,CASSYGGANYGYTF,TGTGCCAGCAGTTACGGGGGGGCTAACTATGGCTACACCTTC
.,11,.,TRBV27,TRBJ1-2,CASSGGNGYTF,TGTGCCAGCAGTGGAGGGAACGGCTACACCTTC
TRBD2,16,.,TRBV2,TRBJ2-2,CASSEVVAGWAGELFF,TGTGCCAGCAGTGAAGTGGTAGCGGGGTGGGCCGGGGAGCTGTTTTTT
TRBD2,14,.,TRBV27,TRBJ2-7,CASRREGPSYEQYF,TGTGCCAGCAGGCGGGAGGGCCCCTCCTACGAGCAGTACTTC
.,14,.,TRBV28,TRBJ2-7,CASSLEALSYEQYF,TGTGCCAGCAGTTTGGAGGCCCTATCCTACGAGCAGTACTTC